This T cell receptor (beta chain) originates from a study of blood T cell repertoires in COVID-19. Self-reported history from a screening survey and questionnaire set each donor's cohort. The study recruited exposed participants who had met a COVID-19 case within 2 weeks before entry. Here immunoSEQ multiplex PCR was the method, and the copy in TCRdb shows in-frame clones only, minus some. The data show a few hundred thousand clones, about 90% seen once. The ends were cut back, 6 bases at V and 4 bases at J, with 15 bases in the middle. The CDR3 spans 15 residues. In germline, CDR1 is MDHEN, CDR2 SYDVKM.

This sequence originates from a woman aged 45-65 years who had been exposed to COVID-19. The chain joins TRBV28 to TRBJ1-4, with a possible D match to TRBD1 (6 bases). The sample comprised PBMCs or T cells enriched from blood (not recorded which). The CDR3 is CASRTGQLVNEKLFF. Written as DNA, the CDR3 is TGTGCCAGCAGAACAGGACAGCTCGTTAATGAAAAACTGTTTTTT.